The sequence of this TCR beta chain was determined in a study of blood T cell repertoires in COVID-19. The overall study: The study drew acute and convalescent COVID-19 samples from the United States, Italy and Spain. The cDNA or gDNA used as material had been derived from T cells, B-cell-depleted T cells, or PBMCs.

Original data processing: Amplification of reference gene primers was used by the study to estimate nucleated cell counts. Using immunoSEQ multiplex PCR, the repertoire was profiled, and TCRdb retains in-frame clones only, with some absent. The V and J calls and clone size were taken over from that table, and D and trimming were inferred from the DNA. The repertoire holds about 21,000 clones, 70% to 90% seen once, with 30% to 40% in the top ten. Looked up from germline, CDR1 is MNHEY and CDR2 is SVGAGI. V shed 6 bases, J shed 3 bases, and the junction held 1 base outside the gene matches. This CDR3 contains 13 residues.

The sequencing sample was made of peripheral blood. The origin of this receptor is a human donor with active COVID-19. The donor label of this sample is uncertain. The V call is TRBV6-5, the J call TRBJ2-5; 10 bases align to TRBD1. In nucleotides, the CDR3 is TGTGCCAGCAGGGGGACAGGGGAAGAGACCCAGTACTTC. Translation: CASRGTGEETQYF.